This T cell receptor (beta chain) derives from a study of regulatory T cells in long-lasting Graves disease. Study-level information: Persistent Graves' disease required over 5 years of antithyroid drugs and positive TSH receptor antibodies.

Specified time point: persistent/refractory GD, antithyroid drugs over 5 years with positive TRAb. Preparation of the TCR library used RNA extracted from PBMCs. This clonotype showed up just a few times. The CDR3 has 11 amino acids. Trimming left V 6 bases short and J 10 bases short, with 12 bases between. Germline V gene lookup returns CDR1 MNHNS and CDR2 SASEGT. Investigators prepared the TCR beta libraries by applying iRepertoire HTBI primers and Arm-PCR of CDR3 regions. TCRdb called the multiplex PCR reads again in MiXCR, with one record for every CDR3 protein. Among fewer than 600,000 distinct CDR3 sequences listed, approximately 23% were seen once.

Material: peripheral blood mononuclear cells (PBMCs), obtained when the disease was refractory, from a patient treated with antithyroid drugs. The chain recombines TRBV6-1 with TRBJ1-1; D is possibly TRBD1 (5 bases). This receptor was taken from a female donor with Graves disease. The CDR3 spells CASRRDGPAFF. DNA for the CDR3: TGTGCCAGCAGACGGGACGGTCCAGCTTTCTTT.